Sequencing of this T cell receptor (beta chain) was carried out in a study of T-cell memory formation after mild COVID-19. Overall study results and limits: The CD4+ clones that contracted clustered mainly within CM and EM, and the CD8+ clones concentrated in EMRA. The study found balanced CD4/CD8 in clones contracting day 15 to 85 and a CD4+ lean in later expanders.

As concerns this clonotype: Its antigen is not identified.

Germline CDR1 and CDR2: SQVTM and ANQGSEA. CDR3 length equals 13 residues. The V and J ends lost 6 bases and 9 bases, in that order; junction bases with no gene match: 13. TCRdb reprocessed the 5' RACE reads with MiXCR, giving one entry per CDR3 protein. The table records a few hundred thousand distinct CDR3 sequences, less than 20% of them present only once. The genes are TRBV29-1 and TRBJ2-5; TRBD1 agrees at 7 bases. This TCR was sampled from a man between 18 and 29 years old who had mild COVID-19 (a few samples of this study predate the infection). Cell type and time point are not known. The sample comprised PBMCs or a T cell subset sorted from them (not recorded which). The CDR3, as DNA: TGCAGCGTCGAGGGGGCGGTCCGAGGTGCCCAGTACTTC. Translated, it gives CSVEGAVRGAQYF.